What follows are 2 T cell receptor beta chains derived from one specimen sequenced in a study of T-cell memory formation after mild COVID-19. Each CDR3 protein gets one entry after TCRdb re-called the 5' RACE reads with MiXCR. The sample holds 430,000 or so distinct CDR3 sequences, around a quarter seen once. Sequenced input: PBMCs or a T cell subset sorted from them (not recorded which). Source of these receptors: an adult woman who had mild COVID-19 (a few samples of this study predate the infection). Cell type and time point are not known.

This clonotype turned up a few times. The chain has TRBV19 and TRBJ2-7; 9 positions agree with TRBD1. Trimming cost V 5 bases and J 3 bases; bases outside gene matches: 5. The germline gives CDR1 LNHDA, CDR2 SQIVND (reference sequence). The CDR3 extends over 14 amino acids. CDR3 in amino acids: CASSRDRVNYEQYF. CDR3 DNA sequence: TGTGCCAGTAGTCGGGACAGGGTTAACTACGAGCAGTACTTC. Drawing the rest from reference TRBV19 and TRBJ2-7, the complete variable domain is DGGITQSPKYLFRKEGQNVTLSCEQNLNHDAMYWYRQDPGQGLRLIYYSQIVNDFQKGDIAEGYSVSREKKESFPLTVTSAQKNPTAFYLCASSRDRVNYEQYFGPGTRLTVT.

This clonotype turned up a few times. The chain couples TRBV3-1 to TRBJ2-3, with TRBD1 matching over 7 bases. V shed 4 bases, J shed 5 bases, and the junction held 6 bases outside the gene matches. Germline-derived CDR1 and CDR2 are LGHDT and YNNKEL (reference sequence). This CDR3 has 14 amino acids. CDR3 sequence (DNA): TGTGCCAGCAGCCCCAGGGGGAAGGGAGATACGCAGTATTTT. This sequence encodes CASSPRGKGDTQYF.